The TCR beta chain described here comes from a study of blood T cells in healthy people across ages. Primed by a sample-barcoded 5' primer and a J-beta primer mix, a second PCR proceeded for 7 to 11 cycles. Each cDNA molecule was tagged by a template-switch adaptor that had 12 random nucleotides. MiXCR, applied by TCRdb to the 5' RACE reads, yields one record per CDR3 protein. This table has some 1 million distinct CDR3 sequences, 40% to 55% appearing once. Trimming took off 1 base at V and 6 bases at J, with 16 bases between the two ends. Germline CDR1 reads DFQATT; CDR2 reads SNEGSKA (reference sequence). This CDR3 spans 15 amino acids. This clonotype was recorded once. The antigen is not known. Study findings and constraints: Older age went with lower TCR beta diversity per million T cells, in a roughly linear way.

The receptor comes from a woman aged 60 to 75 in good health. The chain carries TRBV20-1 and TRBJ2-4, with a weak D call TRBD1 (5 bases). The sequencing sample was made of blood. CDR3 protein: CSARGPGRERNIQYF. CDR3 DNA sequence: TGCAGTGCTAGAGGGCCGGGCAGGGAAAGAAACATTCAGTACTTC.